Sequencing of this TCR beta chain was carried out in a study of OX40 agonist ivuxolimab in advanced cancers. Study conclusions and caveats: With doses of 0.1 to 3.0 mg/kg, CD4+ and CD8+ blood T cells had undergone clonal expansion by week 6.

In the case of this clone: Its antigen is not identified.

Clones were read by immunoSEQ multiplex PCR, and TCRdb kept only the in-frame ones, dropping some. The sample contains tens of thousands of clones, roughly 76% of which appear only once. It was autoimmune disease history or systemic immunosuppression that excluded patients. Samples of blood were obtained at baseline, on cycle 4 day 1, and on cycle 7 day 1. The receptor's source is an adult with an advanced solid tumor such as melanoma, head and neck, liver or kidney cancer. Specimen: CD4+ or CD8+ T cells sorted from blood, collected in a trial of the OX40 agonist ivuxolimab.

DNA of the CDR3: TGTGCCAGTAGTCCCGCCCATGGTATTGAGAACTATGGCTACACCTTC. Its translation is CASSPAHGIENYGYTF. The chain recombines TRBV19 with TRBJ1-2; D is undetermined. Germline CDR1 and CDR2: LNHDA and SQIVND (reference sequence). With 5 bases removed from V and 2 bases from J, the gap between germline ends came to 18 bases. The CDR3 loop spans 16 amino acids.